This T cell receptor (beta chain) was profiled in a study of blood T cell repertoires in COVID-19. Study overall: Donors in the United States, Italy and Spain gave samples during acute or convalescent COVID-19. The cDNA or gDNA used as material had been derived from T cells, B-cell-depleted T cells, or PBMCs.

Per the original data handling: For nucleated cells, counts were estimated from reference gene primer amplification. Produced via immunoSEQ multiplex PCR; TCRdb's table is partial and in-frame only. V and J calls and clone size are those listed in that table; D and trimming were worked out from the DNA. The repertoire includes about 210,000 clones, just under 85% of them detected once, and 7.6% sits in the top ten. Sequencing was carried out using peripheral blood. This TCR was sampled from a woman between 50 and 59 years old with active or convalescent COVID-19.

CDR3 coding DNA: TGTGCCAGCAGCTTCCAGGGTGATACGCAGTATTTT. Protein product: CASSFQGDTQYF. The chain employs TRBV11-1 and TRBJ2-3; TRBD1 might be the D (5 bases). Germline V gene sequence: CDR1 SGHAT, CDR2 FQDESV (reference sequence). The V gene lost 3 bases and the J gene lost 6 bases, with 7 bases spanning the gap. The CDR3 totals 12 residues.